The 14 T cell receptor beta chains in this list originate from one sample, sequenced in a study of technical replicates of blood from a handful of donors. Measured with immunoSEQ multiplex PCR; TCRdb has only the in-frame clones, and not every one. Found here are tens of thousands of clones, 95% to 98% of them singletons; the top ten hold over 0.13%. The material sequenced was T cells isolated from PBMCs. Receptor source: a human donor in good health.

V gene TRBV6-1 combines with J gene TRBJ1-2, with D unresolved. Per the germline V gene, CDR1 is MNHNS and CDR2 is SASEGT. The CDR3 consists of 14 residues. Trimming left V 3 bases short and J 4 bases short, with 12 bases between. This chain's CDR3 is CASSDFDWLYGYTF. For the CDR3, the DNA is TGTGCCAGCAGTGATTTCGATTGGCTCTATGGCTACACCTTC.

The DNA of the CDR3 is TGTGCCAGCTCACCACTATCGCCGGGGGATACGCAGTATTTT. Translation gives CASSPLSPGDTQYF. The chain links TRBV18 to TRBJ2-3; TRBD2 might be the D (5 bases). The CDR3 length is 14 residues. Deletions cut 1 base from V and 6 bases from J, with 11 bases between. Germline V gene lookup returns CDR1 KGHSH and CDR2 LQKENI.

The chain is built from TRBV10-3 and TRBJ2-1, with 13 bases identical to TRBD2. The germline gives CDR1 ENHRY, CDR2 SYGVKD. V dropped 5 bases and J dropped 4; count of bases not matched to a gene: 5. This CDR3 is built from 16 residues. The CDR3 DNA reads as TGTGCCATCAGTTCCGGGACTAGCGGGGTATACAATGAGCAGTTCTTC. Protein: CAISSGTSGVYNEQFF.

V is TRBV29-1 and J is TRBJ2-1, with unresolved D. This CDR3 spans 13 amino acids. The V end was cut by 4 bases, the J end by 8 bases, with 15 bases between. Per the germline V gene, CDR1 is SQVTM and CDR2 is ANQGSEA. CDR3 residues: CSVVSRRIDEQFF. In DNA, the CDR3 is TGCAGCGTTGTATCGCGGCGGATCGATGAGCAGTTCTTC.

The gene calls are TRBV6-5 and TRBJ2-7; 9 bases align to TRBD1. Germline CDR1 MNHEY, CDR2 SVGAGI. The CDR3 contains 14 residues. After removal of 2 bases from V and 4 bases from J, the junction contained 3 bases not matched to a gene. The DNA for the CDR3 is TGTGCCAGCAGTTACGGACAGGGGAGGTACGAGCAGTACTTC. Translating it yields CASSYGQGRYEQYF.

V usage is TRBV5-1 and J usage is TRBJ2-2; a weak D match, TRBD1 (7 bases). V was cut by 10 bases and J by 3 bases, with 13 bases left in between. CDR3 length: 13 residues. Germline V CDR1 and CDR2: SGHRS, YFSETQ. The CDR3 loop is CAGGTADTGELFF. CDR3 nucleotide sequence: TGCGCCGGGGGGACAGCGGACACCGGGGAGCTGTTTTTT.

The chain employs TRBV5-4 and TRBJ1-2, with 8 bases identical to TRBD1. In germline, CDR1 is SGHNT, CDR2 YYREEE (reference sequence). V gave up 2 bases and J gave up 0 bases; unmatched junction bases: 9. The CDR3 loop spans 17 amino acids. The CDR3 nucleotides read TGTGCCAGCAGCTTAGGACAGGGACAAACAGCTAACTATGGCTACACCTTC. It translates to CASSLGQGQTANYGYTF.

Here the CDR3 reads CASGEQVNTEAFF. The CDR3 DNA is TGTGCCAGCGGAGAACAAGTTAACACTGAAGCTTTCTTT. This chain connects TRBV6-6 to TRBJ1-1; D gene ambiguous. This CDR3 is 13 amino acids long. V lost 8 bases, J lost 2 bases, and 12 bases lay in between. Germline loops: CDR1 MNHNY, CDR2 SVGAGI (reference sequence).

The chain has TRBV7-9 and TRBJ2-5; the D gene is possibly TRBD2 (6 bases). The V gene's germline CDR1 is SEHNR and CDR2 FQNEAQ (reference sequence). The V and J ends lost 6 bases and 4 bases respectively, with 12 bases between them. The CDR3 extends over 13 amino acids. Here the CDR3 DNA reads TGTGCCAGCAGTCAGCAGGGAGGAGAGACCCAGTACTTC. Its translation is CASSQQGGETQYF.

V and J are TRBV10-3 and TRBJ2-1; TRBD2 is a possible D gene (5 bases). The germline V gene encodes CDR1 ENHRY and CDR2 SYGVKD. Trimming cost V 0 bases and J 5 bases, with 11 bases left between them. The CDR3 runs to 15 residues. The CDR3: CAISESGLADNEQFF. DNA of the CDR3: TGTGCCATCAGTGAGTCTGGGCTAGCCGACAATGAGCAGTTCTTC.

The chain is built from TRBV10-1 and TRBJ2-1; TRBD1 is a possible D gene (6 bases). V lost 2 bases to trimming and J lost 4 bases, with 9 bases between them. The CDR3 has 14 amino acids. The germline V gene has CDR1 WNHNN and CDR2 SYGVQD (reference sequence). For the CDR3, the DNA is TGCGCCAGCAGTGAGGCAGGGGTATACAATGAGCAGTTCTTC. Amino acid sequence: CASSEAGVYNEQFF.

The CDR3 DNA sequence: TGTGCCAGCAGCTTGGTAGACACTGAAGCTTTCTTT. It encodes CASSLVDTEAFF. The V gene is TRBV5-6, the J gene TRBJ1-1; no clear D. Trimming shortened V by 0 bases and J by 3 bases, and 3 bases separated the two germline ends. Germline assignment: CDR1 SGHDT and CDR2 YYEEEE. CDR3 length equals 12 residues. Complete variable domain (other parts from reference TRBV5-6 and TRBJ1-1): DAGVTQSPTHLIKTRGQQVTLRCSPKSGHDTVSWYQQALGQGPQFIFQYYEEEERQRGNFPDRFSGHQFPNYSSELNVNALLLGDSALYLCASSLVDTEAFFGQGTRLTVV.

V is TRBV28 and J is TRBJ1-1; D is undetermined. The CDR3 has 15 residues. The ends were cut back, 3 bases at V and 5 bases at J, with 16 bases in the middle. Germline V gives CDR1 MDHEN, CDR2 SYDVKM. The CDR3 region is CASSFHSQSLTEAFF. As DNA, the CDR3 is TGTGCCAGCAGTTTCCACAGCCAGAGCCTTACTGAAGCTTTCTTT.

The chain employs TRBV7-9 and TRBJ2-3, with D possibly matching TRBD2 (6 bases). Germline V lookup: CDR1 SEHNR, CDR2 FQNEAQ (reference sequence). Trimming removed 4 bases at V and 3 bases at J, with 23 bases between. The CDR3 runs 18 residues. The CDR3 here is CASSSPFSPGGETDTQYF. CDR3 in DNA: TGTGCCAGCAGCTCTCCTTTCTCCCCCGGCGGGGAGACAGATACGCAGTATTTT.